Listed below are T cell receptor beta chains from one sample, sequenced in a study of shared clonotypes between healthy human individuals. Some clones are missing from TCRdb's copy, which holds only in-frame ones; the method was immunoSEQ multiplex PCR. The sample lists around 980,000 clones, approximately 80% occurring once. The source material was memory CD4+ T cells from PBMCs. Every receptor here comes from a man in his late teens or twenties in good health. Some clones in this sample may be carry-over from other donors' samples. The CDR3 runs from the conserved cysteine through the conserved F or W. The order of the fields is V gene, D gene, J gene, clone size, CDR3 protein, CDR3 DNA. The D gene is left open where the match is weak. Not every row has a clone size; where given, it reads once, few, many or a size class.

v_gene: TRBV7-9; d_gene: -; j_gene: TRBJ1-2; abundance: -; CDR3aa: CASSSGTSRLYGYTF; CDR3nt: TGTGCCAGCAGCTCGGGGACAAGTCGTCTTTATGGCTACACCTTC
v_gene: TRBV7-2; d_gene: TRBD2; j_gene: TRBJ2-1; abundance: -; CDR3aa: CASGEGGGVYYNEQFF; CDR3nt: TGTGCCAGCGGGGAGGGTGGCGGGGTCTACTACAATGAGCAGTTCTTC
v_gene: TRBV2; d_gene: -; j_gene: TRBJ2-3; abundance: -; CDR3aa: CASGLSTRADTQYF; CDR3nt: TGTGCCAGTGGATTGTCAACTAGAGCAGATACGCAGTATTTT
v_gene: TRBV5-1; d_gene: -; j_gene: TRBJ1-2; abundance: -; CDR3aa: CASSLAGGDYGYTF; CDR3nt: TGCGCCAGCAGCTTGGCGGGCGGAGACTATGGCTACACCTTC
v_gene: TRBV28; d_gene: TRBD2; j_gene: TRBJ2-5; abundance: -; CDR3aa: CASRTSGQETQYF; CDR3nt: TGTGCCAGCAGGACTAGCGGCCAAGAGACCCAGTACTTC
v_gene: TRBV15; d_gene: -; j_gene: TRBJ2-7; abundance: -; CDR3aa: CATSRDNRGAYEQYF; CDR3nt: TGTGCCACCAGCAGAGACAACAGAGGTGCCTACGAGCAGTACTTC
v_gene: TRBV19; d_gene: -; j_gene: TRBJ1-2; abundance: -; CDR3aa: CASSPPGSNYGYTF; CDR3nt: TGTGCCAGTAGTCCCCCGGGCAGTAACTATGGCTACACCTTC
v_gene: TRBV2; d_gene: -; j_gene: TRBJ2-5; abundance: few; CDR3aa: CASSEASYQETQYF; CDR3nt: TGTGCCAGCAGTGAGGCTTCTTACCAAGAGACCCAGTACTTC
v_gene: TRBV28; d_gene: -; j_gene: TRBJ1-2; abundance: -; CDR3aa: CASSFPVNYGYTF; CDR3nt: TGTGCCAGCAGTTTCCCTGTGAACTATGGCTACACCTTC
v_gene: TRBV28; d_gene: -; j_gene: TRBJ1-2; abundance: -; CDR3aa: CASRGDGANYGYTF; CDR3nt: TGTGCCAGCAGAGGGGACGGGGCTAACTATGGCTACACCTTC
v_gene: TRBV9; d_gene: -; j_gene: TRBJ2-3; abundance: many; CDR3aa: CASSVAAWGGTDTQYF; CDR3nt: TGTGCCAGCAGCGTAGCAGCTTGGGGCGGCACAGATACGCAGTATTTT
v_gene: TRBV4-1; d_gene: -; j_gene: TRBJ2-7; abundance: -; CDR3aa: CASSRGLSYEQYF; CDR3nt: TGCGCCAGCAGCCGAGGCCTATCCTACGAGCAGTACTTC
v_gene: TRBV27; d_gene: -; j_gene: TRBJ2-7; abundance: -; CDR3aa: CASRTTPGFAYEQYF; CDR3nt: TGTGCCAGCAGGACAACACCAGGCTTCGCCTACGAGCAGTACTTC
v_gene: TRBV7-9; d_gene: -; j_gene: TRBJ1-4; abundance: -; CDR3aa: CASSQEGGLGEKLFF; CDR3nt: TGTGCCAGCAGCCAGGAGGGAGGGCTTGGTGAAAAACTGTTTTTT
v_gene: TRBV28; d_gene: TRBD2; j_gene: TRBJ2-4; abundance: -; CDR3aa: CASSFPSTSAKNIQYF; CDR3nt: TGTGCCAGCAGTTTCCCCTCGACTAGCGCCAAAAACATTCAGTACTTC
v_gene: TRBV19; d_gene: -; j_gene: TRBJ1-2; abundance: -; CDR3aa: CASSPFGDIYGYTF; CDR3nt: TGTGCCAGTAGTCCCTTCGGGGACATTTATGGCTACACCTTC
v_gene: TRBV19; d_gene: TRBD2; j_gene: TRBJ2-1; abundance: -; CDR3aa: CASSIDGGRGIEQFF; CDR3nt: TGTGCCAGTAGTATAGACGGCGGGAGGGGGATCGAGCAGTTCTTC
v_gene: TRBV5-1; d_gene: -; j_gene: TRBJ2-2; abundance: -; CDR3aa: CASSLDGKNTGELFF; CDR3nt: TGCGCCAGCAGCTTGGACGGGAAGAACACCGGGGAGCTGTTTTTT
v_gene: TRBV7-9; d_gene: -; j_gene: TRBJ2-1; abundance: -; CDR3aa: CASSDYGPAEQFF; CDR3nt: TGTGCCAGCAGCGATTACGGGCCTGCGGAGCAGTTCTTC
v_gene: TRBV28; d_gene: -; j_gene: TRBJ2-3; abundance: -; CDR3aa: CASSFAGADTQYF; CDR3nt: TGTGCCAGCAGTTTCGCTGGCGCAGATACGCAGTATTTT
v_gene: TRBV5-1; d_gene: -; j_gene: TRBJ2-1; abundance: -; CDR3aa: CASSVTTGRNEQFF; CDR3nt: TGCGCCAGCTCGGTCACTACAGGGCGCAATGAGCAGTTCTTC
v_gene: TRBV27; d_gene: TRBD1; j_gene: TRBJ1-2; abundance: few; CDR3aa: CASSSTGSYGYTF; CDR3nt: TGTGCCAGCAGTTCGACAGGGTCCTATGGCTACACCTTC
v_gene: TRBV12-5; d_gene: -; j_gene: TRBJ1-2; abundance: -; CDR3aa: CASGLVISSLNYGYTF; CDR3nt: TGTGCTAGTGGTTTGGTAATATCTTCTCTTAACTATGGCTACACCTTC
v_gene: TRBV7-9; d_gene: TRBD2; j_gene: TRBJ2-5; abundance: -; CDR3aa: CASSPGGSETQYF; CDR3nt: TGTGCCAGCAGCCCCGGGGGGTCGGAGACCCAGTACTTC
v_gene: TRBV6-1; d_gene: -; j_gene: TRBJ1-5; abundance: -; CDR3aa: CASSEGSLGNQPQHF; CDR3nt: TGTGCCAGCAGTGAAGGGTCTTTGGGCAATCAGCCCCAGCATTTT
v_gene: TRBV9; d_gene: TRBD1; j_gene: TRBJ2-6; abundance: -; CDR3aa: CASTIQGSGANVLTF; CDR3nt: TGTGCCAGCACCATACAGGGGTCTGGGGCCAACGTCCTGACTTTC
v_gene: TRBV27; d_gene: -; j_gene: TRBJ2-7; abundance: -; CDR3aa: CASSPNRAPYEQYF; CDR3nt: TGTGCCAGTAGTCCGAACCGGGCACCCTACGAGCAGTACTTC
v_gene: TRBV11-2; d_gene: -; j_gene: TRBJ1-2; abundance: -; CDR3aa: CASSLDAGDYGYTF; CDR3nt: TGTGCCAGCAGCTTAGATGCAGGAGACTATGGCTACACCTTC
v_gene: TRBV5-5; d_gene: -; j_gene: TRBJ1-1; abundance: -; CDR3aa: CASSSRLMNTEAFF; CDR3nt: TGTGCCAGCAGCTCCAGGTTAATGAACACTGAAGCTTTCTTT